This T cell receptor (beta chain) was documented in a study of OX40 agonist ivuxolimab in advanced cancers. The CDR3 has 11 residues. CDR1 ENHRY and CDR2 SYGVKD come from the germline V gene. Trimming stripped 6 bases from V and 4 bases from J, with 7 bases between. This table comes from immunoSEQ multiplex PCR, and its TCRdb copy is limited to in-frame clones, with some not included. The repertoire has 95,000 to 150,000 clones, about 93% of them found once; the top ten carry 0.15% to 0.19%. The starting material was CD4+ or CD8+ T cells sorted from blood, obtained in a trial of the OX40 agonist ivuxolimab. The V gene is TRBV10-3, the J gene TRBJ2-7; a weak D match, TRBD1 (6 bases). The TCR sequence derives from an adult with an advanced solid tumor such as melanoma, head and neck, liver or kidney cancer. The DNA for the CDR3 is TGTGCCATCAGCACAGGGTACGAGCAGTACTTC. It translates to CAISTGYEQYF.